The 18 T cell receptor beta chains presented below share a single source sample, sequenced in a study of blood T cell repertoires in COVID-19 (TCRdb year 2020). Receptors were amplified or captured by the immunoSEQ multiplex PCR assay. Drawn from immuneACCESS, this table holds only the in-frame rearrangements with V and J called that TCRdb kept. Clones are partly lost; checked studies trace under half to an unresolved V gene and leave the rest unexplained. Recorded for this sample are about 83,000 clones; about 90% of them occurred a single time. The ten largest clonotypes hold 2.5% to 3.5% of the sample. The sample was peripheral blood. Source of these receptors: a woman between 50 and 59 years old with active or convalescent COVID-19.

This rearrangement joins TRBV7-9 to TRBJ1-1; 7 bases map to TRBD1. The length of the CDR3 is 16 residues. V trimming: 11 bases; J trimming: 1 base; junction bases outside the gene matches: 16. From germline, CDR1 is SEHNR and CDR2 FQNEAQ (reference sequence). The DNA of the CDR3 is TGTGCCGAATCGACAGGGTTTACTGGAGAGAACACTGAAGCTTTCTTT. This encodes CAESTGFTGENTEAFF. Full variable domain (rest looked up from reference TRBV7-9 and TRBJ1-1): DTGVSQNPRHKITKRGQNVTFRCDPISEHNRLYWYRQTLGQGPEFLTYFQNEAQLEKSRLLSDRFSAERPKGSFSTLEIQRTEQGDSAMYLCAESTGFTGENTEAFFGQGTRLTVV.

The gene calls are TRBV5-5 and TRBJ1-1, with unresolved D. Per germline, CDR1 SGHKS and CDR2 YYEKEE (reference sequence). The CDR3 sequence is 15 residues long. The V and J ends lost 4 bases and 1 base respectively, with 14 bases between them. CDR3 residues: CASSLDPWRNTEAFF. The CDR3 DNA sequence: TGTGCCAGCAGCCTAGACCCTTGGCGGAACACTGAAGCTTTCTTT.

CDR3 nucleotides: TGTGCCTGGGTTAAGGGACAGGGGGCGCCCACCGGGGAGCTGTTTTTT. Its translation: CAWVKGQGAPTGELFF. V is TRBV30 and J is TRBJ2-2; 12 bases agree with TRBD1. V shed 5 bases and J 4 bases; nucleotides not matched to a gene: 8. Germline CDR1 reads GTSNPN; CDR2 reads SVGIG (reference sequence). This CDR3 has 16 residues.

The rearrangement uses TRBV7-2 and TRBJ1-2; D is uncertain. CDR1 is SGHTA and CDR2 is FQGNSA in the germline V gene. The CDR3 is 14 residues long. V lost 3 bases to trimming and J lost 3 bases, with 11 bases between them. The CDR3 reads CASSLDREDYGYTF. Written as DNA, the CDR3 is TGTGCCAGCAGCTTGGACCGGGAGGACTATGGCTACACCTTC.

The chain uses TRBV18 and TRBJ1-4; tentative D call: TRBD1 (6 bases). The germline V gene encodes CDR1 KGHSH and CDR2 LQKENI. The CDR3 is 13 residues long. The V end was cut by 8 bases, the J end by 2 bases, with 9 bases between. The DNA for the CDR3 is TGTGCCAGCCAACAGGGTACTAATGAAAAACTGTTTTTT. It translates to CASQQGTNEKLFF.

CDR3 region: CAGTIYLGGVPYGYTF. Written as DNA, the CDR3 is TGTGCCGGAACGATCTACCTGGGTGGAGTGCCTTATGGCTACACCTTC. The gene calls are TRBV30 and TRBJ1-2; D remains unclear. The V end was cut by 8 bases, the J end by 5 bases, with 27 bases between. CDR3 length: 16 amino acids. Germline V gene lookup returns CDR1 GTSNPN and CDR2 SVGIG (reference sequence).

The chain recombines TRBV6-5 with TRBJ1-2; weak D call: TRBD1 (5 bases). V lost 8 bases to trimming and J lost 8 bases, with 18 bases between them. From germline, CDR1 is MNHEY and CDR2 SVGAGI. The CDR3 has 13 amino acids. CDR3 sequence (DNA): TGTGCCAGCCGGAGGGAGGGGCTCGGGGGCTACACCTTC. Encoded protein: CASRREGLGGYTF.

V is TRBV5-1 and J is TRBJ2-7; TRBD1 is a possible D gene (6 bases). The CDR3 extends over 13 amino acids. The germline V gene encodes CDR1 SGHRS and CDR2 YFSETQ. V dropped 0 bases and J dropped 9 bases, with 13 bases sitting between them. CDR3 protein: CASSLDRASGQYF. The CDR3 DNA sequence: TGCGCCAGCAGCTTGGACAGGGCTAGTGGGCAGTACTTC.

This clone showed up just once. This sequence joins TRBV10-3 and TRBJ1-6; no clear D. Trimming stripped 5 bases from V and 6 bases from J, with 8 bases between. This CDR3 is built from 13 residues. Germline loops: CDR1 ENHRY, CDR2 SYGVKD. The CDR3 here is CAISTVSNSPLHF. The CDR3 DNA follows: TGTGCCATCAGTACAGTATCTAATTCACCCCTCCACTTT.

J is TRBJ1-3 and V is TRBV28, with 7 nucleotides matching TRBD1. Per the germline V gene, CDR1 is MDHEN and CDR2 is SYDVKM. This CDR3 is built from 13 residues. The junction had 6 bases not matched to a gene; V was cut back by 6 bases and J by 7 bases. CDR3 residues: CASRQGLINTIYF. CDR3 nucleotide sequence: TGTGCCAGCAGACAGGGGTTGATTAACACCATATATTTT.

The rearrangement joins TRBV25-1 to TRBJ1-1; 9 bases align to TRBD1. The CDR3 is 15 amino acids. Germline V gives CDR1 MGHDK, CDR2 SYGVNS. With 1 base clipped from V and 11 bases from J, the junction kept 11 bases outside the gene matches. The CDR3 region has the DNA TGTGCCAGCAGTGAATCCTTGGACAGGGGCGGAGGGGCTTTCTTT. Residues: CASSESLDRGGGAFF.

This clone was observed a handful of times. V usage is TRBV4-2 and J usage is TRBJ2-7; tentatively, D is TRBD2 (6 bases). The V end lost 0 bases, the J end lost 6 bases, and 24 bases lay between the germline ends. Looked up from germline, CDR1 is LGHNA and CDR2 is YNFKEQ. The CDR3 is 18 amino acids. This CDR3 reads CASSQDRPGTLSRSEQYF. Here the CDR3 DNA reads TGTGCCAGCAGCCAAGATCGTCCCGGGACTCTAAGCCGGAGCGAGCAGTACTTC.

The rearrangement uses TRBV6-5 and TRBJ1-1, with a possible D match to TRBD1 (5 bases). CDR3 size: 13 residues. V was trimmed by 7 bases and J by 1 base, leaving 10 bases between them. In germline, CDR1 is MNHEY, CDR2 SVGAGI. The CDR3 spells CASTWTPNTEAFF. CDR3 DNA sequence: TGTGCCAGCACCTGGACACCGAACACTGAAGCTTTCTTT.

The rearrangement uses TRBV2 and TRBJ1-3; D gene ambiguous. Trimming took off 7 bases at V and 3 bases at J, with 16 bases between the two ends. The CDR3 sequence is 15 residues long. Germline V gives CDR1 SNHLY, CDR2 FYNNEI. The CDR3: CASTQSGVGGNTIYF. The CDR3 nucleotides read TGTGCCAGCACTCAGTCCGGGGTTGGTGGAAACACCATATATTTT.

Points on this clone: Relative to the germline gene, one junction end is altered; a read error may explain this. The rearrangement joins TRBV19 to TRBJ2-7; 11 bases map to TRBD2. Germline CDR1 is LNHDA and CDR2 is SQIVND (reference sequence). CDR3 size: 15 residues. CDR3 sequence: CASSILAGGSYEQCF. The DNA of the CDR3 is TGTGCCAGTAGTATCCTAGCGGGGGGATCCTACGAGCAGTGCTTC. Supplemented by reference TRBV19 and TRBJ2-7, the full variable domain reads DGGITQSPKYLFRKEGQNVTLSCEQNLNHDAMYWYRQDPGQGLRLIYYSQIVNDFQKGDIAEGYSVSREKKESFPLTVTSAQKNPTAFYLCASSILAGGSYEQCFGPGTRLTVT.

This clone has just one count. This rearrangement joins TRBV9 to TRBJ2-3; 11 bases match TRBD2. CDR3 length: 15 amino acids. After removal of 4 bases from V and 3 bases from J, the junction contained 4 bases not matched to a gene. The germline gives CDR1 SGDLS, CDR2 YYNGEE. The CDR3 spells CASSFSGGATDTQYF. The CDR3 DNA is TGTGCCAGCAGCTTTAGCGGGGGGGCAACAGATACGCAGTATTTT.

The genes are TRBV9 and TRBJ1-1; 7 positions agree with TRBD1. The V gene end was trimmed by 2 bases and the J gene end by 1 base; junction bases not matched to a gene: 8. The CDR3 is made up of 16 amino acids. CDR1 and CDR2 from the germline V gene are SGDLS and YYNGEE. The CDR3 nucleotides are TGTGCCAGCAGCGTTTCCCGGGACAGAAGGAACACTGAAGCTTTCTTT. Translated: CASSVSRDRRNTEAFF.

The J gene is TRBJ2-2, the V gene TRBV9; D possibly corresponds to TRBD1 (5 bases). Trimming took off 0 bases at V and 2 bases at J, with 8 bases between the two ends. The CDR3 sequence is 15 residues long. Germline CDR1 SGDLS, CDR2 YYNGEE. The CDR3 DNA sequence: TGTGCCAGCAGCGTAGCTCAGGGAAACACCGGGGAGCTGTTTTTT. Translation gives CASSVAQGNTGELFF.